Many counts were recorded for the clone carrying this T cell receptor beta chain. The antigen remains unidentified. TCRdb redid the calling of the 5' RACE reads with MiXCR, one entry per CDR3 protein. The sample lists about 220,000 distinct CDR3 sequences; around 8% were seen once. V dropped 5 bases and J dropped 0 bases, with 11 bases sitting between them. This CDR3 comprises 15 residues. The data were taken from a study of identical twins. Broader study findings: Conclusions were drawn cross-sectionally by statistical analysis, without following the same donors. Within twin pairs, the out-of-frame alpha sequences they shared showed excess low generation probability. Cord blood beta clonotypes present at high abundance carried fewer insertions; no such pattern appeared in memory repertoires.

The same sample was also studied in work on yellow fever vaccine responses in identical twins. From that paper: Twins reportedly mounted vaccine T cell responses that seemed partly convergent, partly personalized.

The chain couples TRBV12-3 or TRBV12-4 to TRBJ1-3; D is ambiguous. Input material: memory (CD45RO+) T cells sorted from blood. The receptor comes from a woman in her late teens or twenties in good health. DNA for the CDR3: TGTGCCAGCAGTGCCGGATCACTCTCTGGAAACACCATATATTTT. Its translation: CASSAGSLSGNTIYF.